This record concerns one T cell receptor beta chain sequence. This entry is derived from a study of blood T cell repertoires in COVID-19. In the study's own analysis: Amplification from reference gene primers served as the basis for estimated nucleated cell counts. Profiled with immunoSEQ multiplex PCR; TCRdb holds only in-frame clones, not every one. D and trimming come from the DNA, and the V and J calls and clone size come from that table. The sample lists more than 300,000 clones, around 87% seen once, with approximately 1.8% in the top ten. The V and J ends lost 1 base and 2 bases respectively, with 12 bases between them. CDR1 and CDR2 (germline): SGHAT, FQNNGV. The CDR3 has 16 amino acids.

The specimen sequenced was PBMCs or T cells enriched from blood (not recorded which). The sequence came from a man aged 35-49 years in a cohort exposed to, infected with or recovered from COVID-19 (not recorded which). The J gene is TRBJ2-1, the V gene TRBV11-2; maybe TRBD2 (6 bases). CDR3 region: CASSLGGAGTYNEQFF. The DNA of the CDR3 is TGTGCCAGCAGCTTAGGAGGGGCGGGAACCTACAATGAGCAGTTCTTC.